The TCR beta chain described here comes from a study of control samples from healthy donors and cancer patients. Sequencing was performed with immunoSEQ multiplex PCR; in TCRdb, only in-frame clones are kept and a portion is missing. The repertoire holds about 98,000 clones, with roughly four fifths as singletons. Germline-derived CDR1 and CDR2 are LNHDA and SQIVND (reference sequence). This CDR3 has 13 amino acids. Deletions cut 2 bases from V and 4 bases from J, with 8 bases between. This clone was picked up a small number of times. The rearrangement joins TRBV19 to TRBJ1-1; D not certain. Sequenced sample: blood. The receptor's source is a man between 60 and 70 years old in good health. Here the CDR3 reads CASSILAGTEAFF. In DNA, the CDR3 is TGTGCCAGTAGTATATTGGCGGGCACTGAAGCTTTCTTT.